Below, 18 T cell receptor beta chains from the same sample are listed, as sequenced in a study of CD8+CD57+ T cells in acquired aplastic anemia. Patients chosen for sequencing had CD8+CD57+ cells that had expanded, as shown by flow cytometry. Using genomic DNA as the template, TCR beta VDJ and CDR3 profiling was carried out. TCRdb called the reads again in MiXCR, with one record for every CDR3 protein. The sample contains around 170,000 distinct CDR3 sequences, approximately 50% of which appear only once. The sequenced material came from sorted CD4+, CD8+, or CD8+CD57+ T cells (not recorded which) from PBMCs. The receptors shown here come from a human donor with aplastic anemia.

This chain connects TRBV6-1 to TRBJ2-1, with D perhaps TRBD1 (5 bases). The CDR3 length is 18 residues. Germline V gene data show CDR1 as MNHNS and CDR2 as SASEGT. Trimming left V 0 bases short and J 8 bases short, with 23 bases between. The CDR3 here is CASSEALRGRSRFDEQFF. The CDR3 coding sequence is TGTGCCAGCAGTGAAGCGCTAAGGGGCCGTAGTAGATTCGATGAGCAGTTCTTC.

This clonotype was counted at least ten times. The rearrangement joins TRBV19 to TRBJ2-5; D is uncertain. The CDR3 extends over 12 amino acids. Trimming left V 6 bases short and J 5 bases short, with 10 bases between. Germline CDR1 reads LNHDA; CDR2 reads SQIVND (reference sequence). The CDR3 loop reads CASRQSGETQYF. The CDR3 DNA reads as TGTGCCAGTAGGCAGAGTGGGGAGACCCAGTACTTC.

This clonotype occurred a few times. The rearrangement joins TRBV30 to TRBJ2-3, with D perhaps being TRBD1 or TRBD2 (5 bases each). Germline CDR1 reads GTSNPN; CDR2 reads SVGIG (reference sequence). CDR3 length equals 13 residues. V was pared by 7 bases and J by 5 bases, with 16 bases between. This chain's CDR3 is CASSWDLRDTQYF. The CDR3 region has the DNA TGTGCCTCTAGTTGGGACCTTCGAGATACGCAGTATTTT.

Relative to its sample, this clonotype is medium-sized. The CDR3 DNA reads TGCAGTGCTAGACTATGGGACACGTATGGCTACACCTTC. Residues: CSARLWDTYGYTF. This chain joins TRBV20-1 and TRBJ1-2, with D possibly matching TRBD1 (6 bases). The ends were cut back, 2 bases at V and 5 bases at J, with 12 bases in the middle. Germline V CDR1 and CDR2: DFQATT, SNEGSKA (reference sequence). There are 13 residues in the CDR3.

This clonotype appeared many times. In DNA form, the CDR3 reads TGTGCCAGCAGTTACTCGGGAGAAAAACTGTTTTTT. Translation: CASSYSGEKLFF. The rearrangement links TRBV6-6 to TRBJ1-4; no clear D. CDR1 is MNHNY and CDR2 is SVGAGI in the germline V gene (reference sequence). The ends were cut back, 0 bases at V and 8 bases at J, with 4 bases in the middle. This CDR3 is built from 12 residues.

As regards this clonotype: It is likely a read error, because the conserved phenylalanine at the end of the CDR3 is missing. The chain couples TRBV19 to TRBJ2-6; possible D gene TRBD1, 5 bases. The V and J ends lost 5 bases and 8 bases respectively, with 10 bases between them. There are 13 residues in the CDR3. Germline-derived CDR1 and CDR2 are LNHDA and SQIVND (reference sequence). This CDR3 is CASSAGSTNVLTL. The DNA of the CDR3 is TGTGCCAGTAGTGCAGGGTCTACCAACGTCCTGACTTTA.

This clonotype has more than one count but fewer than ten. This sequence joins TRBV20-1 and TRBJ1-6; D possibly corresponds to TRBD1 (6 bases). V was pared by 0 bases and J by 7 bases, with 19 bases between. The CDR3 runs to 17 residues. Germline CDR1 is DFQATT and CDR2 is SNEGSKA (reference sequence). The CDR3 bases are TGCAGTGCTAGAGATGGTGATGCTTCAGGGGTCAATTCACCCCTCCACTTT. Translation gives CSARDGDASGVNSPLHF.

The chain couples TRBV20-1 to TRBJ1-1; no clear D gene. The CDR3 totals 13 residues. Trimming shortened V by 4 bases and J by 0 bases, and 9 bases separated the two germline ends. CDR1 and CDR2 from the germline V gene are DFQATT and SNEGSKA (reference sequence). CDR3 in amino acids: CSAIDTMNTEAFF. As DNA, the CDR3 is TGCAGTGCTATAGACACGATGAACACTGAAGCTTTCTTT.

The CDR3 DNA is TGCAGTCCCGGCAGGTACACTGAAGCTTTCTTT. This sequence encodes CSPGRYTEAFF. The chain is built from TRBV20-1 and TRBJ1-1; no firm D call. The V gene's germline CDR1 is DFQATT and CDR2 SNEGSKA (reference sequence). The CDR3 is made up of 11 amino acids. V was clipped by 8 bases and J by 3 bases, with 10 bases between them.

The chain has TRBV6-1 and TRBJ1-5; D not certain. CDR1 MNHNS and CDR2 SASEGT come from the germline V gene. This CDR3 comprises 15 residues. With 5 bases removed from V and 0 bases from J, the gap between germline ends came to 11 bases. The CDR3 region is CASSLFACSNQPQHF. The CDR3, as DNA: TGTGCCAGCAGTCTATTCGCGTGTAGCAATCAGCCCCAGCATTTT.

In this sample, this clonotype turned up many times. The V gene is TRBV5-1, the J gene TRBJ2-2; weak D call: TRBD1 (6 bases). The V and J ends lost 1 base and 6 bases respectively, with 10 bases between them. Germline CDR1 is SGHRS and CDR2 is YFSETQ. The CDR3 sequence is 14 residues long. CDR3: CASSLSGASGELFF. CDR3 DNA: TGCGCCAGCAGCTTGTCAGGGGCATCCGGGGAGCTGTTTTTT. Full variable domain (missing parts from reference TRBV5-1 and TRBJ2-2): KAGVTQTPRYLIKTRGQQVTLSCSPISGHRSVSWYQQTPGQGLQFLFEYFSETQRNKGNFPGRFSGRQFSNSRSEMNVSTLELGDSALYLCASSLSGASGELFFGEGSRLTVL.

V gene TRBV5-1 combines with J gene TRBJ1-1; possibly TRBD1 for D (5 bases). Trimming pared 4 bases from V and 8 bases from J, leaving 9 bases between. This CDR3 spans 11 amino acids. Germline values: CDR1 SGHRS, CDR2 YFSETQ. CDR3 amino acids: CASSSRQEAFF. CDR3 coding DNA: TGCGCCAGCAGCAGTCGACAGGAAGCTTTCTTT.

The chain combines TRBV5-1 with TRBJ2-1, with 11 bases lining up with TRBD2. V dropped 1 base and J dropped 0; count of bases not matched to a gene: 6. The germline V gene has CDR1 SGHRS and CDR2 YFSETQ. The CDR3 runs to 18 residues. The CDR3 DNA reads TGCGCCAGCAGCTTGAGACAGGGACTAGCGGCCTCCTACAATGAGCAGTTCTTC. This encodes CASSLRQGLAASYNEQFF.

This clonotype was counted only a few times. V gene TRBV24-1 combines with J gene TRBJ2-1; perhaps D is TRBD1 or TRBD2 (5 bases each). The CDR3 covers 12 residues. The germline V gene has CDR1 KGHDR and CDR2 SFDVKD. The V end was cut by 9 bases, the J end by 4 bases, with 9 bases between. CDR3 protein: CATGDGYNEQFF. The CDR3 nucleotides are TGTGCCACCGGGGACGGATACAATGAGCAGTTCTTC.

The V and J genes are TRBV29-1 and TRBJ1-3; D perhaps matches TRBD1 (6 bases). Trimming removed 2 bases at V and 4 bases at J, with 9 bases between. CDR3 length: 13 residues. Per the germline V gene, CDR1 is SQVTM and CDR2 is ANQGSEA. This CDR3 is CSVETGSGNTIYF. CDR3 DNA: TGCAGCGTTGAAACAGGGTCGGGAAACACCATATATTTT.

This clonotype was counted only a few times. It may be a read error: a sequence one base away is much more abundant. J is TRBJ2-7 and V is TRBV4-2; D gene unclear. Germline CDR1 LGHNA, CDR2 YNFKEQ. This CDR3 is 13 amino acids long. The CDR3 region has the DNA TGTGCCAGCATCCAAGAATCGCTCTACGAGCAGTACTTC. Translated, it gives CASIQESLYEQYF.

On this clonotype itself: Because it lacks the conserved phenylalanine or tryptophan at the end, this CDR3 is likely a read error. The limits of the CDR3 on the DNA are not certain, so only TCRdb's listed CDR3 is given. The genes are TRBV19 and TRBJ2-3; TRBD1, the table's D call, lacks a check against the DNA. Germline V gene lookup returns CDR1 LNHDA and CDR2 SQIVND (reference sequence). Including both end residues, the CDR3 is 9 amino acids long. CDR3 sequence reads: CASSTWDGY.

The chain employs TRBV2 and TRBJ2-5, with D perhaps TRBD2 (5 bases). The CDR3 contains 12 residues. Trimming removed 6 bases from V and 4 bases from J, with 9 bases in between. The germline V gene encodes CDR1 SNHLY and CDR2 FYNNEI. The CDR3 nucleotides read TGTGCCAGCAGCTTTGCGGGAGAGACCCAGTACTTC. Protein product: CASSFAGETQYF.